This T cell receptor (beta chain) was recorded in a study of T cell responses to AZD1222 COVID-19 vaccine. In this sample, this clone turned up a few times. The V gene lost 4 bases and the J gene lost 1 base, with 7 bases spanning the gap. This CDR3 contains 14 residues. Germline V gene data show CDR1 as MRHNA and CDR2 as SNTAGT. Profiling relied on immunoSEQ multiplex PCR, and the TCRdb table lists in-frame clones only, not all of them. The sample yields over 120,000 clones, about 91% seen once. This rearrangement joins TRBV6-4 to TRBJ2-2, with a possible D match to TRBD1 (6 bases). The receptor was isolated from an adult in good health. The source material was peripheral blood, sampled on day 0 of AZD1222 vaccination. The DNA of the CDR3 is TGTGCCAGCAGTGGGACAGAGAACACCGGGGAGCTGTTTTTT. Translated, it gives CASSGTENTGELFF.